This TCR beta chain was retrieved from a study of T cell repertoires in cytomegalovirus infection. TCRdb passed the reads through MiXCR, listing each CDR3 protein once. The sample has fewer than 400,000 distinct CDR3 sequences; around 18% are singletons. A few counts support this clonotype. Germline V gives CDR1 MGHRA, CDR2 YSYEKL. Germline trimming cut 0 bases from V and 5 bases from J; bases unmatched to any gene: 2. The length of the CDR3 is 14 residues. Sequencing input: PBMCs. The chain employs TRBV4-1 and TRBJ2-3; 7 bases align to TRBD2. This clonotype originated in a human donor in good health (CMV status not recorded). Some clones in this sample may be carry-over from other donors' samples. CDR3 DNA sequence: TGCGCCAGCAGCCAAGAGGGGGGGGTAGATACGCAGTATTTT. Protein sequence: CASSQEGGVDTQYF.